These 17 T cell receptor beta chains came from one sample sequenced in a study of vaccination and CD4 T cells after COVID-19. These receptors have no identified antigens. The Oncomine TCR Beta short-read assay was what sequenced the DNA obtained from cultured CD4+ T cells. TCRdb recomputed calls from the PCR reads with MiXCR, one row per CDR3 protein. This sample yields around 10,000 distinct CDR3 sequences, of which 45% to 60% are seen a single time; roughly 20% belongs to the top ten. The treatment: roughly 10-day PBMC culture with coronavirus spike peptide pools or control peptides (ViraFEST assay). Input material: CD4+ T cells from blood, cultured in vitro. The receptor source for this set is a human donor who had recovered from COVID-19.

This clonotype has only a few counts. The CDR3 bases are TGTGCCAGCAGCTCCTTACTATTGTACCAAGAGACCCAGTACTTC. It yields the protein CASSSLLLYQETQYF. J is TRBJ2-5 and V is TRBV7-2; D gene unclear. The CDR3 totals 15 residues. CDR1 and CDR2 from the germline V gene are SGHTA and FQGNSA. V shed 4 bases and J shed 0 bases, with 12 bases lying between them.

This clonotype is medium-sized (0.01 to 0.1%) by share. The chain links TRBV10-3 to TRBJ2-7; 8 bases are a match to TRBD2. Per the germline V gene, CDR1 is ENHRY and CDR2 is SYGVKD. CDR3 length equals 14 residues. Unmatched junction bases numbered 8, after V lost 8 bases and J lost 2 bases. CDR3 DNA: TGTGCCATCGGAGAAGCGGGGGACCCCTACGAGCAGTACTTC. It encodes CAIGEAGDPYEQYF.

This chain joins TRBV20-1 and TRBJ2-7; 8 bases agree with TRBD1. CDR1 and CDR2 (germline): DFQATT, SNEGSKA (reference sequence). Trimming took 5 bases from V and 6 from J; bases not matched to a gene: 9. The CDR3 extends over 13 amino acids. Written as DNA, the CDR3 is TGCAGTGCTCAGAGGGCAGGGGGCGTCGAGCAGTACTTC. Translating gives CSAQRAGGVEQYF.

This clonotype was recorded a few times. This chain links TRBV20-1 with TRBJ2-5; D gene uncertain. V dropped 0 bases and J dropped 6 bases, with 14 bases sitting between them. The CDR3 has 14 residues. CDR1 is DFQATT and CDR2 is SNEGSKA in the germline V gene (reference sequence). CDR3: CSARDKTRAKTQYF. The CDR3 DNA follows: TGCAGTGCTAGAGATAAAACAAGGGCCAAGACCCAGTACTTC.

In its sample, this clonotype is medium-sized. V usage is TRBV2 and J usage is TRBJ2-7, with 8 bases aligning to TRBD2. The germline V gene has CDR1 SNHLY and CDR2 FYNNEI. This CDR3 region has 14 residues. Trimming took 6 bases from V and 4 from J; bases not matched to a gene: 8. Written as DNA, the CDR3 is TGTGCCAGCAGCGTAACGGGACTAGGATACGAGCAGTACTTC. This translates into CASSVTGLGYEQYF.

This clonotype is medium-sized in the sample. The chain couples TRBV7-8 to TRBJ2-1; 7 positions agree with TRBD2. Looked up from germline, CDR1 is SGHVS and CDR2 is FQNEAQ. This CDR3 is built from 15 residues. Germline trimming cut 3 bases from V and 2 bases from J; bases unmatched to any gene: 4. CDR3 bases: TGTGCCAGCAGCTTTGTAGCGGGTCCCTACAATGAGCAGTTCTTC. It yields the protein CASSFVAGPYNEQFF. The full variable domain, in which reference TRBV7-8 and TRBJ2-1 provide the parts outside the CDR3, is GAGVSQSPRYKVAKRGQDVALRCDPISGHVSLFWYQQALGQGPEFLTYFQNEAQLDKSGLPSDRFFAERPEGSVSTLKIQRTQQEDSAVYLCASSFVAGPYNEQFFGPGTRLTVL.

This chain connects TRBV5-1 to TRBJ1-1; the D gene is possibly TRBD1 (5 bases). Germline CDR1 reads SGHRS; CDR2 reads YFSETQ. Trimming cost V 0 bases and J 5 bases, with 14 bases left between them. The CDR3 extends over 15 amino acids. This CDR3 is CASSLAWSGGTEAFF. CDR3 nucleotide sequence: TGCGCCAGCAGCTTGGCCTGGTCTGGGGGAACTGAAGCTTTCTTT.

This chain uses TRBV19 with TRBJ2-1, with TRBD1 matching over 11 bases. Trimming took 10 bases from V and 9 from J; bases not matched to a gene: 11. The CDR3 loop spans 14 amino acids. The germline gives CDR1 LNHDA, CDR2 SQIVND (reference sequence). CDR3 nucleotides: TGTGCCACCAGACGGACAGGGGGCGAGGGTGAGCAGTTCTTC. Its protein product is CATRRTGGEGEQFF.

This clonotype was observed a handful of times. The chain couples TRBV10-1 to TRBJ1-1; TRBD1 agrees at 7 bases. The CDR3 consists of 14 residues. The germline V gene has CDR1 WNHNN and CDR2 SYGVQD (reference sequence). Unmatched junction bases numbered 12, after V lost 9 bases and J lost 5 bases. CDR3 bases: TGCGCCAGTCAGGAAGGGGGCCCGAAAACTGAAGCTTTCTTT. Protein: CASQEGGPKTEAFF.

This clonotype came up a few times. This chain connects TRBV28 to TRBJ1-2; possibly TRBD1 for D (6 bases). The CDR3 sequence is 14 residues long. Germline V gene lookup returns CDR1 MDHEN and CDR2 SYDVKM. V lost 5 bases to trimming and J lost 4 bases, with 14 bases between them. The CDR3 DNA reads TGTGCCAGCAGTGCCCAATCCAGGGGCTATGGCTACACCTTC. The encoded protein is CASSAQSRGYGYTF.

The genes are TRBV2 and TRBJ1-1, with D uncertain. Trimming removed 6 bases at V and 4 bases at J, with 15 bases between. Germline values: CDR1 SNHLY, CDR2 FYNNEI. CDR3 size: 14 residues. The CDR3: CASRERDKSTEAFF. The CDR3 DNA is TGTGCCAGCAGGGAAAGAGACAAATCCACTGAAGCTTTCTTT. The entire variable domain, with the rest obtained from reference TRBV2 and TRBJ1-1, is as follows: EPEVTQTPSHQVTQMGQEVILRCVPISNHLYFYWYRQILGQKVEFLVSFYNNEISEKSEIFDDQFSVERPDGSNFTLKIRSTKLEDSAMYFCASRERDKSTEAFFGQGTRLTVV.

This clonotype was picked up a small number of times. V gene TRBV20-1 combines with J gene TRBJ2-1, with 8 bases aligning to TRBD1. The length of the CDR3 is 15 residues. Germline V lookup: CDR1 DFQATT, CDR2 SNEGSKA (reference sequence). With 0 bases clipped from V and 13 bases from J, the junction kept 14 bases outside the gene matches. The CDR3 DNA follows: TGCAGTGCTAGAGATCTCCAACAGGGGGTGGTGGTCCAGTTCTTC. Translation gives CSARDLQQGVVVQFF.

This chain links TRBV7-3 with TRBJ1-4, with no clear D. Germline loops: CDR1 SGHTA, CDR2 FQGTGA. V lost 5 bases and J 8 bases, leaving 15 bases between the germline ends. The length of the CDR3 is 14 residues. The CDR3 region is CASSGNKGKEKLFF. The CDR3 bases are TGTGCCAGCAGCGGGAACAAAGGTAAGGAAAAACTGTTTTTT. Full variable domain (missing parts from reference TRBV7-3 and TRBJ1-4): GAGVSQTPSNKVTEKGKYVELRCDPISGHTALYWYRQSLGQGPEFLIYFQGTGAADDSGLPNDRFFAVRPEGSVSTLKIQRTERGDSAVYLCASSGNKGKEKLFFGSGTQLSVL.

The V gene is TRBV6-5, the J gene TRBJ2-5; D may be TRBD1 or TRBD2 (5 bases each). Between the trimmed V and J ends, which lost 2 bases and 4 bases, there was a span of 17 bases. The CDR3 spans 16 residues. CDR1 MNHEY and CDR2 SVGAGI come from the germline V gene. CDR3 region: CASSYTPGPLGETQYF. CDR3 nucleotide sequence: TGTGCCAGCAGTTACACTCCGGGACCACTGGGAGAGACCCAGTACTTC.

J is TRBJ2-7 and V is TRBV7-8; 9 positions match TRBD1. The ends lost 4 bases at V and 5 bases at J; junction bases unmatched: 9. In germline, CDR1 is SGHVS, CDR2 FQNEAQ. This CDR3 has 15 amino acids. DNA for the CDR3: TGTGCCAGCAGCTCGCCGGGACAGGGACCCCACGAGCAGTACTTC. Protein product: CASSSPGQGPHEQYF.

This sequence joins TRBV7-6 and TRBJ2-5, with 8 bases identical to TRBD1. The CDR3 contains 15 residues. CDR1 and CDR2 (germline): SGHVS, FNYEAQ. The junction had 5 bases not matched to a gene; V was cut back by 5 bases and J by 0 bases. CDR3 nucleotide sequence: TGTGCCAGCAGCCGCGGGGACAGGTACCAAGAGACCCAGTACTTC. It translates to CASSRGDRYQETQYF.

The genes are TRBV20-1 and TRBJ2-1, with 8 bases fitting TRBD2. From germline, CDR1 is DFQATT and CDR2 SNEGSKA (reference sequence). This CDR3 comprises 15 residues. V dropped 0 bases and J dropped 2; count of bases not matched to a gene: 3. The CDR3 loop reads CSARDRLAPYNEQFF. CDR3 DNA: TGCAGTGCTAGAGATCGACTAGCGCCCTACAATGAGCAGTTCTTC.